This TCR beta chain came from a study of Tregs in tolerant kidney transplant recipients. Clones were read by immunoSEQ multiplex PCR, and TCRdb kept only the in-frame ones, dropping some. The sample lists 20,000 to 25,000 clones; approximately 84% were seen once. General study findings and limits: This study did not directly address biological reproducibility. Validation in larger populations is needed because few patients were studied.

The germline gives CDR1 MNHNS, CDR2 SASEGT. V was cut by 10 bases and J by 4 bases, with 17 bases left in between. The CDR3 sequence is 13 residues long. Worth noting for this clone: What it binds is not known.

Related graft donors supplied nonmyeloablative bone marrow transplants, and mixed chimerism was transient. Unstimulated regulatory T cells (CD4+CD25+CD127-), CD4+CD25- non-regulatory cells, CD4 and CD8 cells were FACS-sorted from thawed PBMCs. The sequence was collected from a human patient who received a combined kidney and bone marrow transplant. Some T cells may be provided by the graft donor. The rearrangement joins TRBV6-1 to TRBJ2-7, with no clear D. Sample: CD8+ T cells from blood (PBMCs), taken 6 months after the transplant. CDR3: CAIRRSALYEQYF. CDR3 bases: TGTGCCATCAGAAGAAGCGCCCTATACGAGCAGTACTTC.